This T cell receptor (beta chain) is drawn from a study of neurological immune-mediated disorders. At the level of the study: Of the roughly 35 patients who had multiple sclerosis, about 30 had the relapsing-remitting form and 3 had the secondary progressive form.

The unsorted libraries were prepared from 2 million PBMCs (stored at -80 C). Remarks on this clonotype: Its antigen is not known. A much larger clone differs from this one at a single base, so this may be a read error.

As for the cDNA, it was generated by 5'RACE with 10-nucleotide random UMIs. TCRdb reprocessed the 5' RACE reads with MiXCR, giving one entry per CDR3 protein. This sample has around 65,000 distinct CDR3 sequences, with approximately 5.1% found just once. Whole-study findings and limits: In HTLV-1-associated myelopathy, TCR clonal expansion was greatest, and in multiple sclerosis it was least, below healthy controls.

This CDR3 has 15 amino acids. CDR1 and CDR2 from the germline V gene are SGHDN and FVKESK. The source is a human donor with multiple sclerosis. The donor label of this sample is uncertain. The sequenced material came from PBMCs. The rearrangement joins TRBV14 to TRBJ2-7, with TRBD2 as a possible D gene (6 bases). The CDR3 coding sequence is TGTACCAGCAGCCAAACCCCGGGACTCCCCTACGAGCAGTACTTC. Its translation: CTSSQTPGLPYEQYF.